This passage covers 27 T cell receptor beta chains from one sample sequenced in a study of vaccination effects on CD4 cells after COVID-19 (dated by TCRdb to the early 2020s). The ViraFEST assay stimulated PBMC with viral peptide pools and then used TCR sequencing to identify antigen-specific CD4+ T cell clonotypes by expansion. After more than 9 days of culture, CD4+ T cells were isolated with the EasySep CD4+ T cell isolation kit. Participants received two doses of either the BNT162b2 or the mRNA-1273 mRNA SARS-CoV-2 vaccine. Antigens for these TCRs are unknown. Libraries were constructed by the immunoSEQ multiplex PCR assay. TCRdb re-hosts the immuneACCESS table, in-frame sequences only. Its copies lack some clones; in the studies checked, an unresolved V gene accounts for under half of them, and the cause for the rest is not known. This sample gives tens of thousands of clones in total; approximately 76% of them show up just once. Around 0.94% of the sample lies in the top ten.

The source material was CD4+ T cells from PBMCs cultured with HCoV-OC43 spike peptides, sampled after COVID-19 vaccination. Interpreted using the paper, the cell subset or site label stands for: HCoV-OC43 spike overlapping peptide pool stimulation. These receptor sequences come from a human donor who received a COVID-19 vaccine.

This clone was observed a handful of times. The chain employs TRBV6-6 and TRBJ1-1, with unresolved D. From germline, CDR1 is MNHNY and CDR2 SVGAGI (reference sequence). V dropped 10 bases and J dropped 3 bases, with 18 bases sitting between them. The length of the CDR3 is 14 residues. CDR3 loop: CATANHVRDTEAFF. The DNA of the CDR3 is TGTGCCACCGCTAATCATGTGAGGGACACTGAAGCTTTCTTT.

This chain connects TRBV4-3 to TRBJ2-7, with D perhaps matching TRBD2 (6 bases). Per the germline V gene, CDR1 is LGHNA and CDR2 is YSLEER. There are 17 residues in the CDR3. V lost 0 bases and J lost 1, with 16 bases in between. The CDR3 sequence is CASSQDFQGGVSYEQYV. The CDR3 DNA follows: TGCGCCAGCAGCCAAGATTTCCAGGGAGGAGTGTCCTACGAGCAGTACGTC.

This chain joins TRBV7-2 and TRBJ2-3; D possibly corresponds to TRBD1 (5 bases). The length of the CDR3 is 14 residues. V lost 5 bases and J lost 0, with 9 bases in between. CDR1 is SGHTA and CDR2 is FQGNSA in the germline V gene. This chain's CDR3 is CASSTRQSTDTQYF. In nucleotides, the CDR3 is TGTGCCAGCAGCACCCGACAGAGCACAGATACGCAGTATTTT.

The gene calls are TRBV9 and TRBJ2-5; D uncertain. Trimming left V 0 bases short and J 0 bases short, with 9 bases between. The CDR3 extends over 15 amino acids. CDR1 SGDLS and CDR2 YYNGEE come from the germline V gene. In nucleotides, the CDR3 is TGTGCCAGCAGCGTAGACTCCAGATACCAAGAGACCCAGTACTTC. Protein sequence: CASSVDSRYQETQYF.

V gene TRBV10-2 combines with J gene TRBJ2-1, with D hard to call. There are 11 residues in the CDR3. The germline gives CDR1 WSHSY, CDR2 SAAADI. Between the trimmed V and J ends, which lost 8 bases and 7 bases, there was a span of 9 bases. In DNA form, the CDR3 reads TGCGCCAGCCGGCAGTATAATGAGCAGTTCTTC. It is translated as CASRQYNEQFF.

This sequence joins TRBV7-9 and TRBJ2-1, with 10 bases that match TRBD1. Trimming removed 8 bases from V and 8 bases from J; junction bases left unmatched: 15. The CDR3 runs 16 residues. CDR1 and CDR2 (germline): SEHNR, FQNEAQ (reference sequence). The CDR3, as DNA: TGTGCCAGCTCAAGGTATATGAGGACAGGGGGGGATGAGCAGTTCTTC. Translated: CASSRYMRTGGDEQFF.

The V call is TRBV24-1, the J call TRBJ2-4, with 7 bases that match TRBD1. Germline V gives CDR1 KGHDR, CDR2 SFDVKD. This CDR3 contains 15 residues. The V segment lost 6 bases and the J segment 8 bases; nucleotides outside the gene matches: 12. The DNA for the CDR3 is TGTGCCACCAGTACCAGACAGGGTGGTCGGGACATTCAGTACTTC. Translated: CATSTRQGGRDIQYF.

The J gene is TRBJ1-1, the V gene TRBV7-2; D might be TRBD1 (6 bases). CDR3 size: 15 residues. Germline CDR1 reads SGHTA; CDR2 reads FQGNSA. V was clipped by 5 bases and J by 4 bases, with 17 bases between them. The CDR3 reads CASSPTAGARTEAFF. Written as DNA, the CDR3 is TGTGCCAGCAGCCCTACCGCGGGGGCGCGCACTGAAGCTTTCTTT.

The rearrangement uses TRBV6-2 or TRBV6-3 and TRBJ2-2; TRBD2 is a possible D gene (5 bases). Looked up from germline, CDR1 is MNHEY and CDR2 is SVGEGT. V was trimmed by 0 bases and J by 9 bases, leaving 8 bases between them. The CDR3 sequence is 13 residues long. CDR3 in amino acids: CASSYSGRRELFF. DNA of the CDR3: TGTGCCAGCAGTTACTCTGGGAGACGGGAGCTGTTTTTT.

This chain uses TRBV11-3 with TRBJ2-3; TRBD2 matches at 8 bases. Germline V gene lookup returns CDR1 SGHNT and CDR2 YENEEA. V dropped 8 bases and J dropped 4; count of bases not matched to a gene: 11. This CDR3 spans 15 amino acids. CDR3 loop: CASPCCRGGADTQYF. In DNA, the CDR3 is TGTGCCAGCCCTTGCTGTCGGGGGGGCGCAGATACGCAGTATTTT. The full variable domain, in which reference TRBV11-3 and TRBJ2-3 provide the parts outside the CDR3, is EAGVVQSPRYKIIEKKQPVAFWCNPISGHNTLYWYLQNLGQGPELLIRYENEEAVDDSQLPKDRFSAERLKGVDSTLKIQPAELGDSAVYLCASPCCRGGADTQYFGPGTRLTVL.

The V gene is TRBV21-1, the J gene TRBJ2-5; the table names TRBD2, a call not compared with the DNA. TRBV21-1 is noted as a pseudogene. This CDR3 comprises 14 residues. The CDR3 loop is CASSKPGHQETQYF. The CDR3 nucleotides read TGTGCCAGCAGCAAGCCGGGTCACCAAGAGACCCAGTACTTC.

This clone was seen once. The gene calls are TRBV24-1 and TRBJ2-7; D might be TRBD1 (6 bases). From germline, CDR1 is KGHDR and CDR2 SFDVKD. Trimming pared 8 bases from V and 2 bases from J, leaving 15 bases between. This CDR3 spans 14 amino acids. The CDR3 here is CATKSRRGPYEQYV. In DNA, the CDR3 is TGTGCCACCAAGTCCCGCAGGGGTCCCTACGAGCAGTACGTC.

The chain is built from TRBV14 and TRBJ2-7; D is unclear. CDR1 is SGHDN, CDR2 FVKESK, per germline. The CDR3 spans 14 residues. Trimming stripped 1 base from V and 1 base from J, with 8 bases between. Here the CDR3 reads CASSQGTASYEQYV. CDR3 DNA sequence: TGTGCCAGCAGCCAAGGTACGGCTTCCTACGAGCAGTACGTC.

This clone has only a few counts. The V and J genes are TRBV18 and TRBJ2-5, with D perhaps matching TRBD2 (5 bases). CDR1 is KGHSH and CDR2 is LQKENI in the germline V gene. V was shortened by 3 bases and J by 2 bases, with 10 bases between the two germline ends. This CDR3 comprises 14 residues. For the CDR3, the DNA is TGTGCCAGCTCACCTTCCCGGGGACAAGAGACCCAGTACTTC. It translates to CASSPSRGQETQYF.

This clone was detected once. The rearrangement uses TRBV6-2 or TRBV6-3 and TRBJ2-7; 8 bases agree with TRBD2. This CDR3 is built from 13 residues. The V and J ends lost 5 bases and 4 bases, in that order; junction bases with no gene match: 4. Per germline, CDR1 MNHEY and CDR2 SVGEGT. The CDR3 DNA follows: TGTGCCAGCAGTCGCGGGGGGCCGTACGAGCAGTACGTC. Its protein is CASSRGGPYEQYV.

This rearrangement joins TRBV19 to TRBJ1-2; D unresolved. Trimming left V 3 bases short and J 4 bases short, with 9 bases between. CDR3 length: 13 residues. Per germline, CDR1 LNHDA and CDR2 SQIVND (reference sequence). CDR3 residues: CASSIGQSYGYTF. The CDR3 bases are TGTGCCAGTAGTATCGGGCAATCCTATGGCTACACCTTC.

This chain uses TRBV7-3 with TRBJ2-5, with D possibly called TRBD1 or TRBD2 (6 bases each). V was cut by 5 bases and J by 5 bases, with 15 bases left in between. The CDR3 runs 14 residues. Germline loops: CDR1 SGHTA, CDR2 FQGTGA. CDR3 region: CASSRDGGTETQYF. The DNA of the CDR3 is TGTGCCAGCAGCCGGGACGGGGGCACGGAGACCCAGTACTTC.

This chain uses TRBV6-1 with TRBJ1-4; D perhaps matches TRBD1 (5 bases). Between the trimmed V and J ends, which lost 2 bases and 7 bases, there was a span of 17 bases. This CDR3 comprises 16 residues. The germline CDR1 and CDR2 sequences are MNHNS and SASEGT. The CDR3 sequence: CASSERAGQPSEKLFF. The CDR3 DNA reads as TGTGCCAGCAGTGAAAGGGCTGGACAACCGAGTGAAAAACTGTTTTTT.

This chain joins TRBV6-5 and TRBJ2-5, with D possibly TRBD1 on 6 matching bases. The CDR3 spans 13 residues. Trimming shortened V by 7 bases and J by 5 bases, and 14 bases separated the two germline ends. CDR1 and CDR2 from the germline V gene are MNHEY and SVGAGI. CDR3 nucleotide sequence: TGTGCCAGCACCCATGGGGGCGAGGAGACCCAGTACTTC. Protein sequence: CASTHGGEETQYF.

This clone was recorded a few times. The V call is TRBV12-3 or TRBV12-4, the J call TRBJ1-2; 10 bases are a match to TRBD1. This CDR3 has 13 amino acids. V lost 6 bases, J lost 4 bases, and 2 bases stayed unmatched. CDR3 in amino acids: CASRTGGSYGYTF. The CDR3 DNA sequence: TGTGCCAGCAGGACAGGGGGCTCCTATGGCTACACCTTC.

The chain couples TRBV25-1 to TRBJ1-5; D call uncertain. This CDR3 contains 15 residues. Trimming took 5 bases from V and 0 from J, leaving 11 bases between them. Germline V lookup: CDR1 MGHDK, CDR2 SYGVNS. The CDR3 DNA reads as TGTGCCAGCAGTAAAGACACAAATAGCAATCAGCCCCAGCATTTT. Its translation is CASSKDTNSNQPQHF. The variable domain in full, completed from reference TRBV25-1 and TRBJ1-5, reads EADIYQTPRYLVIGTGKKITLECSQTMGHDKMYWYQQDPGMELHLIHYSYGVNSTEKGDLSSESTVSRIRTEHFPLTLESARPSHTSQYLCASSKDTNSNQPQHFGDGTRLSIL.

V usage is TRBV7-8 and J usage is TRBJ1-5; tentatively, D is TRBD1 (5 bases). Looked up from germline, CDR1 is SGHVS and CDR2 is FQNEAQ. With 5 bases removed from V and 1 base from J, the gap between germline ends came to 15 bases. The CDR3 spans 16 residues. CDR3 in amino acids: CASSQREGSSNQPQHF. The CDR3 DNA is TGTGCCAGCAGCCAAAGGGAGGGGTCGAGCAATCAGCCCCAGCATTTT.

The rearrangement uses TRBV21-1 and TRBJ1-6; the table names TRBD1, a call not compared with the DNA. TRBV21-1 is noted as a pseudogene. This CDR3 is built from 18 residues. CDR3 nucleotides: TGTGCCAGCAGCAAAAACGCCACAAGGGACAGATATAATTCACCCCTCCACTTT. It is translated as CASSKNATRDRYNSPLHF.

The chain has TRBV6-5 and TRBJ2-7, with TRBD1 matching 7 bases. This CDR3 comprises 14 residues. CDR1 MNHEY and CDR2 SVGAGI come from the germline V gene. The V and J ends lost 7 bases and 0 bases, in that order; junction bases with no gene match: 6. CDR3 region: CASTTGTVSYEQYV. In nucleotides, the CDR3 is TGTGCCAGCACGACCGGGACAGTCTCCTACGAGCAGTACGTC.

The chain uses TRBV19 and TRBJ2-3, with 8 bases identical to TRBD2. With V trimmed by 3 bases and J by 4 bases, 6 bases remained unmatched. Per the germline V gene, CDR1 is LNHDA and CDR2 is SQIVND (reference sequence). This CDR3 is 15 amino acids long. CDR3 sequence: CASSISRGGPDTQYF. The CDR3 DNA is TGTGCCAGTAGTATCAGTCGGGGGGGCCCAGATACGCAGTATTTT.

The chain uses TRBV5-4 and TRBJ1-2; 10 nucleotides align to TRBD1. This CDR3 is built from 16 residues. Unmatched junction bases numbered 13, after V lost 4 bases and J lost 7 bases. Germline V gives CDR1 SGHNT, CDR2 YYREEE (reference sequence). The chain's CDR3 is CASSPASGTGEGGYTF. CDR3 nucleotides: TGTGCCAGCAGCCCTGCTTCCGGGACAGGGGAGGGTGGCTACACCTTC.

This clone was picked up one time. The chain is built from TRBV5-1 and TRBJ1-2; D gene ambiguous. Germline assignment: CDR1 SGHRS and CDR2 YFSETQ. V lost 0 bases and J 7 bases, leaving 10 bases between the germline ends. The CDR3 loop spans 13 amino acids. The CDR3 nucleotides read TGCGCCAGCAGCTTGGAAAGGGCTATTGGCTACACCTTC. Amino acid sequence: CASSLERAIGYTF.